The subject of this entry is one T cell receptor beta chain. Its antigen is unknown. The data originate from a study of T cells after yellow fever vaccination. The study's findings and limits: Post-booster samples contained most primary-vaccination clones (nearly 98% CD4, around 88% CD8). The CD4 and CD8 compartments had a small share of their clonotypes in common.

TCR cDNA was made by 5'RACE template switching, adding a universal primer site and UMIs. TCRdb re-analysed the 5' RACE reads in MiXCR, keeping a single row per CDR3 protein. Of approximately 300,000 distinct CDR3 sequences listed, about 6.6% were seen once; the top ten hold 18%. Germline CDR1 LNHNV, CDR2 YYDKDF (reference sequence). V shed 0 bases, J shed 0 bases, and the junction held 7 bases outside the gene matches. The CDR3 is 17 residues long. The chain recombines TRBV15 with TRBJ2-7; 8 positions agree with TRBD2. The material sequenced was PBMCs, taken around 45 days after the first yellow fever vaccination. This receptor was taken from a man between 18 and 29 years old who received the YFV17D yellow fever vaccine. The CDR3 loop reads CATSRDPGLGDSYEQYF. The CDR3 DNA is TGTGCCACCAGCAGAGATCCGGGACTAGGGGACTCCTACGAGCAGTACTTC.